These 26 T cell receptor beta chains were sequenced from one sample in a study of control samples from healthy donors and cancer patients. Sequenced by immunoSEQ multiplex PCR; TCRdb stores in-frame clones only, minus some. The sample shows 150,000 or so clones, approximately 94% of them seen only once. Material: blood. The receptors here all came from a man aged 40-50 years in good health.

The chain couples TRBV6-4 to TRBJ2-1; D not certain. This CDR3 is built from 16 residues. The germline V gene has CDR1 MRHNA and CDR2 SNTAGT. V was clipped by 0 bases and J by 1 base, with 10 bases between them. The CDR3 loop is CASSDSSAYSYNEQFF. The DNA for the CDR3 is TGTGCCAGCAGTGACTCCTCAGCGTATTCCTACAATGAGCAGTTCTTC.

The rearrangement joins TRBV19 to TRBJ2-5; TRBD1 is a possible D gene (5 bases). V was clipped by 3 bases and J by 5 bases, with 7 bases between them. The germline V gene has CDR1 LNHDA and CDR2 SQIVND (reference sequence). The CDR3 is 12 amino acids. In DNA, the CDR3 is TGTGCCAGTAGTATGAAGGGGGAGACCCAGTACTTC. This translates into CASSMKGETQYF.

J is TRBJ1-2 and V is TRBV9, with a weak D call TRBD1 (5 bases). V was cut by 2 bases and J by 4 bases, with 12 bases left in between. The germline CDR1 and CDR2 sequences are SGDLS and YYNGEE. The CDR3 has 14 residues. The CDR3: CASSVGQRGYGYTF. The CDR3 DNA reads TGTGCCAGCAGCGTCGGACAAAGAGGCTATGGCTACACCTTC.

The chain has TRBV7-9 and TRBJ2-7; D perhaps matches TRBD2 (6 bases). This CDR3 is 12 amino acids long. In germline, CDR1 is SEHNR, CDR2 FQNEAQ (reference sequence). V lost 4 bases and J 2 bases, leaving 6 bases between the germline ends. CDR3 DNA: TGTGCCAGCAGCTCGGGGGCCTACGAGCAGTACTTC. As protein: CASSSGAYEQYF.

The chain uses TRBV7-9 and TRBJ1-2; D unclear. The V and J ends lost 4 bases and 8 bases respectively, with 11 bases between them. This CDR3 is 12 amino acids long. Germline V lookup: CDR1 SEHNR, CDR2 FQNEAQ (reference sequence). The CDR3 sequence is CASSSIEPGYTF. The CDR3 DNA reads TGTGCCAGCAGCTCGATTGAGCCCGGCTACACCTTC.

The chain links TRBV7-2 to TRBJ1-3; TRBD1 matches at 7 bases. This CDR3 is built from 17 residues. In germline, CDR1 is SGHTA, CDR2 FQGNSA. V shed 1 base and J 4 bases; nucleotides not matched to a gene: 10. The CDR3 coding sequence is TGTGCCAGCAGCTTAGAGTTGGCAGGGGGTTTGGGAAACACCATATATTTT. Translation: CASSLELAGGLGNTIYF.

V usage is TRBV27 and J usage is TRBJ2-5; D possibly corresponds to TRBD2 (5 bases). Per germline, CDR1 MNHEY and CDR2 SMNVEV (reference sequence). The CDR3 contains 12 residues. Deletions cut 5 bases from V and 13 bases from J, with 17 bases between. CDR3 sequence: CASSQRSGRGYF. The CDR3 DNA is TGTGCCAGCAGTCAGCGGTCCGGCCGGGGGTACTTC.

This rearrangement joins TRBV6-6 to TRBJ1-5; tentative D call: TRBD1 (6 bases). The germline V and J ends were trimmed by 9 bases and 4 bases, with 10 bases remaining between them. Germline V CDR1 and CDR2: MNHNY, SVGAGI (reference sequence). The CDR3 is 12 residues long. CDR3 residues: CASCQGNQPQHF. The CDR3 DNA is TGTGCCAGTTGCCAGGGGAATCAGCCCCAGCATTTT.

This clone showed up just once. The gene calls are TRBV5-1 and TRBJ2-2; D is unresolved. In germline, CDR1 is SGHRS, CDR2 YFSETQ. Trimming took off 4 bases at V and 5 bases at J, with 18 bases between the two ends. This CDR3 has 16 amino acids. CDR3 protein: CASSKNRTRKTGELFF. CDR3 coding DNA: TGCGCCAGCAGCAAAAACAGAACTCGCAAGACCGGGGAGCTGTTTTTT.

The V and J genes are TRBV11-2 and TRBJ1-6; D unclear. The CDR3 sequence is 14 residues long. V was shortened by 1 base and J by 10 bases, with 11 bases between the two germline ends. Per the germline V gene, CDR1 is SGHAT and CDR2 is FQNNGV. The CDR3 nucleotides are TGTGCCAGCAGCTTAGCGGGAGTCTCGTCACCCCTCCACTTT. Amino acid sequence: CASSLAGVSSPLHF.

This chain connects TRBV9 to TRBJ2-2, with 7 bases fitting TRBD1. V gave up 2 bases and J gave up 8 bases; unmatched junction bases: 3. Germline V gene lookup returns CDR1 SGDLS and CDR2 YYNGEE. The CDR3 runs 13 residues. CDR3 coding DNA: TGTGCCAGCAGCGTCCCGGACAGGGGGGAGCTGTTTTTT. Its protein is CASSVPDRGELFF.

The V and J genes are TRBV28 and TRBJ2-4; no clear D gene. The length of the CDR3 is 14 residues. The germline V gene encodes CDR1 MDHEN and CDR2 SYDVKM. Trimming left V 3 bases short and J 7 bases short, with 13 bases between. Here the CDR3 DNA reads TGTGCCAGCAGTTTCCCGGGCCTCGGTAACATTCAGTACTTC. Translating it yields CASSFPGLGNIQYF.

V is TRBV10-3 and J is TRBJ1-6; weak D call: TRBD1 (5 bases). Germline lookup yields CDR1 ENHRY and CDR2 SYGVKD. Trimming stripped 4 bases from V and 7 bases from J, with 14 bases between. The CDR3 loop spans 15 amino acids. The CDR3 is CAISVGTLANSPLHF. The CDR3 DNA reads as TGTGCCATCAGTGTGGGGACGTTGGCGAATTCACCCCTCCACTTT.

The CDR3 sequence: CASSGGRGDTQYF. The DNA for the CDR3 is TGTGCCAGCAGTGGGGGGAGAGGGGATACGCAGTATTTT. This chain connects TRBV14 to TRBJ2-3; TRBD2 might be the D (6 bases). Germline CDR1 reads SGHDN; CDR2 reads FVKESK. CDR3 length: 13 amino acids. Trimming took 6 bases from V and 6 from J, leaving 13 bases between them.

The chain recombines TRBV7-2 with TRBJ2-7; 9 nucleotides agree with TRBD2. The CDR3 totals 15 residues. The germline gives CDR1 SGHTA, CDR2 FQGNSA. Losses at the gene ends were 0 bases for V and 4 bases for J; bases not matched to a gene: 4. The DNA for the CDR3 is TGTGCCAGCAGCTTAGCTAGCGGGGGTCGTTACGAGCAGTACTTC. Residues: CASSLASGGRYEQYF.

Remarks on this clone: Additional DNA sequences in this sample encode the identical CDR3. The V and J genes are TRBV28 and TRBJ2-7; no firm D call. The CDR3 sequence is 11 residues long. Germline V gene data show CDR1 as MDHEN and CDR2 as SYDVKM. The V end was cut by 3 bases, the J end by 4 bases, with 4 bases between. As DNA, the CDR3 is TGTGCCAGCAGTTTGGGGTACGAGCAGTACTTC. It codes for CASSLGYEQYF.

This rearrangement joins TRBV19 to TRBJ2-7; D unresolved. Germline V gene data show CDR1 as LNHDA and CDR2 as SQIVND (reference sequence). V was cut by 5 bases and J by 3 bases, with 8 bases left in between. This CDR3 spans 12 amino acids. The CDR3 protein is CASSWSGYEQYF. The CDR3 nucleotides read TGTGCCAGTAGTTGGTCCGGCTACGAGCAGTACTTC.

The rearrangement links TRBV6-2 or TRBV6-3 to TRBJ1-2, with 7 nucleotides matching TRBD1. V shed 0 bases, J shed 3 bases, and the junction held 4 bases outside the gene matches. This CDR3 has 15 amino acids. The germline CDR1 and CDR2 sequences are MNHEY and SVGEGT. The CDR3 DNA follows: TGTGCCAGCAGTTACTCAGGGGACAGAGACTATGGCTACACCTTC. It yields the protein CASSYSGDRDYGYTF.

The chain couples TRBV10-2 to TRBJ1-2; D might be TRBD1 (5 bases). CDR1 and CDR2 from the germline V gene are WSHSY and SAAADI. The V gene lost 7 bases and the J gene lost 2 bases, with 26 bases spanning the gap. The CDR3 runs 18 residues. The CDR3 sequence: CASNGMPGGTGGNYGYTF. The CDR3 bases are TGCGCCAGCAATGGTATGCCCGGGGGAACCGGGGGGAACTATGGCTACACCTTC.

V and J are TRBV7-9 and TRBJ2-7; D is perhaps TRBD1 (7 bases). The CDR3 totals 17 residues. Germline CDR1 is SEHNR and CDR2 is FQNEAQ (reference sequence). The V end lost 4 bases, the J end lost 0 bases, and 19 bases lay between the germline ends. In DNA, the CDR3 is TGTGCCAGCAGCTCCGAGGGGGGCAGGGGGTTCTCCTACGAGCAGTACTTC. It translates to CASSSEGGRGFSYEQYF.

The chain is built from TRBV24-1 and TRBJ2-1; D is ambiguous. Germline V gene data show CDR1 as KGHDR and CDR2 as SFDVKD. With 0 bases removed from V and 9 bases from J, the gap between germline ends came to 11 bases. The CDR3 covers 14 residues. CDR3 nucleotide sequence: TGTGCCACCAGTGATTTGGGTGGGGATGGTGAGCAGTTCTTC. This gives the protein CATSDLGGDGEQFF.

This clone was seen just once. The chain carries TRBV19 and TRBJ2-3; D gene ambiguous. The CDR3 length is 13 residues. Germline loops: CDR1 LNHDA, CDR2 SQIVND (reference sequence). Trimming removed 4 bases at V and 2 bases at J, with 7 bases between. In DNA, the CDR3 is TGTGCCAGTAGTAAGCTTTCCACAGATACGCAGTATTTT. Amino acid sequence: CASSKLSTDTQYF. Full variable domain (remainder filled in from reference TRBV19 and TRBJ2-3): DGGITQSPKYLFRKEGQNVTLSCEQNLNHDAMYWYRQDPGQGLRLIYYSQIVNDFQKGDIAEGYSVSREKKESFPLTVTSAQKNPTAFYLCASSKLSTDTQYFGPGTRLTVL.

This chain connects TRBV4-1 to TRBJ2-7; 9 nucleotides match TRBD2. The V gene end was trimmed by 0 bases and the J gene end by 4 bases; junction bases not matched to a gene: 7. The length of the CDR3 is 16 residues. The germline CDR1 and CDR2 sequences are MGHRA and YSYEKL. The CDR3 loop is CASSQEGASGTYEQYF. The CDR3, as DNA: TGCGCCAGCAGCCAAGAAGGGGCTAGCGGGACATACGAGCAGTACTTC.

This sequence joins TRBV7-9 and TRBJ1-4; weak D call: TRBD1 (6 bases). The CDR3 contains 15 residues. Germline V CDR1 and CDR2: SEHNR, FQNEAQ (reference sequence). V dropped 4 bases and J dropped 4 bases, with 13 bases sitting between them. The CDR3 sequence is CASSSTGQNNEKLFF. In nucleotides, the CDR3 is TGTGCCAGCAGCTCAACAGGGCAGAATAATGAAAAACTGTTTTTT.

This sequence joins TRBV11-2 and TRBJ1-2, with TRBD1 identical over 9 bases. J lost 6 bases, V lost 3 bases, and 5 bases had no gene match. This CDR3 spans 14 amino acids. Germline V gives CDR1 SGHAT, CDR2 FQNNGV. This CDR3 reads CASSFGTGSDGYTF. The DNA for the CDR3 is TGTGCCAGCAGCTTCGGGACAGGGTCGGATGGCTACACCTTC.

This chain links TRBV19 with TRBJ1-5; D is undetermined. Germline CDR1 reads LNHDA; CDR2 reads SQIVND (reference sequence). Trimming shortened V by 5 bases and J by 0 bases, and 11 bases separated the two germline ends. This CDR3 spans 15 amino acids. The CDR3 nucleotides read TGTGCCAGTAGTTTAACACAGTATAGCAATCAGCCCCAGCATTTT. Its translation is CASSLTQYSNQPQHF.